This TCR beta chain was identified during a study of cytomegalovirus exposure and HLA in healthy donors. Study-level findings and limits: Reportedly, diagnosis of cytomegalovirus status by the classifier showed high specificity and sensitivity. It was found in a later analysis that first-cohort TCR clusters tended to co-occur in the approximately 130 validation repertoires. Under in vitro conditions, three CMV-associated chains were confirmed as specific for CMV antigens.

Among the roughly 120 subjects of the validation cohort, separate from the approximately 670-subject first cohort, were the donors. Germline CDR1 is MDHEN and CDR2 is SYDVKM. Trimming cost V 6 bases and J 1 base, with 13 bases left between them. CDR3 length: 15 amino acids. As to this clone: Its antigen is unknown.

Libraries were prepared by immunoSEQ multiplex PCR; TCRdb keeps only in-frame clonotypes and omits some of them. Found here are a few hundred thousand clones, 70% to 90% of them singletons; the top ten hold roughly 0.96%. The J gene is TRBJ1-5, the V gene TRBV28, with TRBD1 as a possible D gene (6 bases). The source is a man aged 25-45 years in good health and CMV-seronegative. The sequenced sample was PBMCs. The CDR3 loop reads CASSQQGDSNQPQHF. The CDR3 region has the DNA TGTGCCAGCAGCCAACAGGGAGACAGCAATCAGCCCCAGCATTTT.